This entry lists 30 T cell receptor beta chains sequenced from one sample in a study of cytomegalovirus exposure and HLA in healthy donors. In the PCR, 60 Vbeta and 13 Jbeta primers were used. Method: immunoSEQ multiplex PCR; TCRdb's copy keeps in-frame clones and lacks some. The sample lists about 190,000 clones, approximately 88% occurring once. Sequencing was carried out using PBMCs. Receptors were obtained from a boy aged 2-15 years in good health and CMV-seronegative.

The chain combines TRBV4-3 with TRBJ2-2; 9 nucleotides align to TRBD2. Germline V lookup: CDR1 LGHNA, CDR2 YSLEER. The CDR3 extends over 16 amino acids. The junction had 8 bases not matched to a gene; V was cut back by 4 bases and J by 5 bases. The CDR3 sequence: CASSPLGLAGTGELFF. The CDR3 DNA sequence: TGCGCCAGCAGCCCACTGGGGCTAGCGGGAACCGGGGAGCTGTTTTTT.

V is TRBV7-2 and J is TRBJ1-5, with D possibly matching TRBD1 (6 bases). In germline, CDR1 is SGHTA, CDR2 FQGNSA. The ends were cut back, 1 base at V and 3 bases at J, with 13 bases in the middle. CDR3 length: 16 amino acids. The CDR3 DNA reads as TGTGCCAGCAGCTTAGTCGGGTCAGGGGCCAATCAGCCCCAGCATTTT. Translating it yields CASSLVGSGANQPQHF.

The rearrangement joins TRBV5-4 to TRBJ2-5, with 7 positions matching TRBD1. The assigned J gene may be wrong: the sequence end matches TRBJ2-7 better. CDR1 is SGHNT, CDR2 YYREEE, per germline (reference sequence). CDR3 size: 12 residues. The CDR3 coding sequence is TGTGCCAGCAGCCTAGACAGGGTCGAGCAGTACTTC. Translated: CASSLDRVEQYF.

CDR3 sequence: CASSPSLQETQYF. The CDR3 DNA reads as TGCGCCAGCAGCCCCTCCCTTCAAGAGACCCAGTACTTC. V usage is TRBV5-1 and J usage is TRBJ2-5; D gene ambiguous. V dropped 4 bases and J dropped 2 bases, with 9 bases sitting between them. This CDR3 contains 13 residues. In germline, CDR1 is SGHRS, CDR2 YFSETQ. The full variable domain, its missing parts supplied by reference TRBV5-1 and TRBJ2-5, is KAGVTQTPRYLIKTRGQQVTLSCSPISGHRSVSWYQQTPGQGLQFLFEYFSETQRNKGNFPGRFSGRQFSNSRSEMNVSTLELGDSALYLCASSPSLQETQYFGPGTRLLVL.

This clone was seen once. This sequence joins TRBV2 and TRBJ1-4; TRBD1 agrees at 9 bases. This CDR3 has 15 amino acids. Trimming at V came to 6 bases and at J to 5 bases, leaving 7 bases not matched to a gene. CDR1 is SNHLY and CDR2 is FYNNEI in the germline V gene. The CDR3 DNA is TGTGCCAGCAGCACCAGGGGGACAGGGAATGAAAAACTGTTTTTT. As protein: CASSTRGTGNEKLFF.

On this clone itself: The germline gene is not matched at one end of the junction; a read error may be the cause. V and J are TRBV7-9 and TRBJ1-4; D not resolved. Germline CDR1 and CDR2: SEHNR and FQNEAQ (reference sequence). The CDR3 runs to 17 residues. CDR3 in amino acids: CASGRRVSEGGSEELFF. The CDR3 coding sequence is TGTGCCAGCGGTCGGCGGGTTTCCGAGGGAGGGAGTGAAGAACTGTTTTTT.

CDR3 region: CASSPPGADTQYF. CDR3 DNA sequence: TGTGCCAGCAGCCCACCGGGGGCAGATACGCAGTATTTT. The rearrangement links TRBV9 to TRBJ2-3, with D tentatively TRBD2 (6 bases). The CDR3 has 13 amino acids. Germline values: CDR1 SGDLS, CDR2 YYNGEE. With 4 bases removed from V and 4 bases from J, the gap between germline ends came to 10 bases.

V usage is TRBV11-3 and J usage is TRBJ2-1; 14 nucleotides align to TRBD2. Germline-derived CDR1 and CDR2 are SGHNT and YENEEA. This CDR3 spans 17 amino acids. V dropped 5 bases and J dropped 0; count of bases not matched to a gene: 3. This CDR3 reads CASSPGLAGGSYNEQFF. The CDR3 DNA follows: TGTGCCAGCAGCCCAGGACTAGCGGGAGGCTCCTACAATGAGCAGTTCTTC.

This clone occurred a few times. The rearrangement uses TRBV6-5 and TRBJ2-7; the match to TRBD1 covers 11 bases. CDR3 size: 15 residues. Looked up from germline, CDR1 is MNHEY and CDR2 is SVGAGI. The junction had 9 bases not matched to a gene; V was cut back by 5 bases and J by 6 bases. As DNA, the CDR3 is TGTGCCAGCAGTACCACTTGGACAGGGGGCATCGAGCAGTACTTC. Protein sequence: CASSTTWTGGIEQYF.

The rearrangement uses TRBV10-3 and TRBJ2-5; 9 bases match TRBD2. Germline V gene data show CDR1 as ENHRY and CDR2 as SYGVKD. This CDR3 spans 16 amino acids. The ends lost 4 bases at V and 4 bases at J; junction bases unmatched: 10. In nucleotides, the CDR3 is TGTGCCATCAGTGGCGACTTAGCGGGAGACGGAGAGACCCAGTACTTC. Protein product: CAISGDLAGDGETQYF.

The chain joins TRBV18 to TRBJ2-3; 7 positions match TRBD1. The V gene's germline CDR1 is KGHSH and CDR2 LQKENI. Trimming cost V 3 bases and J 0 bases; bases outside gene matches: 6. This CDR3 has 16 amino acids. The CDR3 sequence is CASSPTTGSSTDTQYF. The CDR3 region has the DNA TGTGCCAGCTCACCCACGACAGGGTCCAGCACAGATACGCAGTATTTT.

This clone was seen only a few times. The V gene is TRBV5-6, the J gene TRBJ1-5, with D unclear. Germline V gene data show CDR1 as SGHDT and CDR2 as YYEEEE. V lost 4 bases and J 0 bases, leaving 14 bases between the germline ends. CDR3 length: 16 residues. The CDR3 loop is CASSPWRRSSNQPQHF. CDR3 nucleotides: TGTGCCAGCAGCCCATGGCGTAGGAGTAGCAATCAGCCCCAGCATTTT.

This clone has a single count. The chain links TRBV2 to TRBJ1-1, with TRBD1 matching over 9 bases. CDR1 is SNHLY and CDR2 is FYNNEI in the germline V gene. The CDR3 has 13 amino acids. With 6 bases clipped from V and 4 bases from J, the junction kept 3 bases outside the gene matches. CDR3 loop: CASRDRGSTEAFF. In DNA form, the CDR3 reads TGTGCCAGCAGGGACAGGGGCTCCACTGAAGCTTTCTTT. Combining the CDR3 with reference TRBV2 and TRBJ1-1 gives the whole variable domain EPEVTQTPSHQVTQMGQEVILRCVPISNHLYFYWYRQILGQKVEFLVSFYNNEISEKSEIFDDQFSVERPDGSNFTLKIRSTKLEDSAMYFCASRDRGSTEAFFGQGTRLTVV.

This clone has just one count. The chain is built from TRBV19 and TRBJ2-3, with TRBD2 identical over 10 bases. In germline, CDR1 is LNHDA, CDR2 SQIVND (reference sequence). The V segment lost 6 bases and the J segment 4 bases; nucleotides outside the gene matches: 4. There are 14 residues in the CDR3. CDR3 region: CASRTAGGADTQYF. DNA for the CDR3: TGTGCCAGTAGAACAGCGGGGGGGGCAGATACGCAGTATTTT.

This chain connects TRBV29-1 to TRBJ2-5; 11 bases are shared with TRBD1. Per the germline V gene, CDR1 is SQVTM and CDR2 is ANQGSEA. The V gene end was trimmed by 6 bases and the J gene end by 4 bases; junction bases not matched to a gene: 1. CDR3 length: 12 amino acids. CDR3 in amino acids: CSVGTGGETQYF. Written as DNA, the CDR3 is TGCAGCGTCGGGACAGGGGGAGAGACCCAGTACTTC. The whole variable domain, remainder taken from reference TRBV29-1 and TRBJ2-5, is SAVISQKPSRDICQRGTSLTIQCQVDSQVTMMFWYRQQPGQSLTLIATANQGSEATYESGFVIDKFPISRPNLTFSTLTVSNMSPEDSSIYLCSVGTGGETQYFGPGTRLLVL.

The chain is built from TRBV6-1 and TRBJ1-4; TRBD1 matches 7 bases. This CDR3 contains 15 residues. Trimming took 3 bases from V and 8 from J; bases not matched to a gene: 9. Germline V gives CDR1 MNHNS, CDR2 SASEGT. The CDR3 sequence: CASSDDRERSEKLFF. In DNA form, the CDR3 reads TGTGCCAGCAGTGATGACAGGGAAAGGAGCGAAAAACTGTTTTTT.

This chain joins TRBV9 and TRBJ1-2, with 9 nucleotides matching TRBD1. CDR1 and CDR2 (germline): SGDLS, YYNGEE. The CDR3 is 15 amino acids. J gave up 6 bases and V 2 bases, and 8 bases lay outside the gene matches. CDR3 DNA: TGTGCCAGCAGCGTGCAGGACAGGGGCGCACATGGCTACACCTTC. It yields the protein CASSVQDRGAHGYTF.

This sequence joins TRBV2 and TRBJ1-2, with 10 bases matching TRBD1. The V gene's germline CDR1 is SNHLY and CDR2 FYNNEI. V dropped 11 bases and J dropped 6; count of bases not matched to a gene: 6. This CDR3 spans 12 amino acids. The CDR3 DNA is TGTGCCGCGTTGACAGGGGGCGATGGCTACACCTTC. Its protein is CAALTGGDGYTF.

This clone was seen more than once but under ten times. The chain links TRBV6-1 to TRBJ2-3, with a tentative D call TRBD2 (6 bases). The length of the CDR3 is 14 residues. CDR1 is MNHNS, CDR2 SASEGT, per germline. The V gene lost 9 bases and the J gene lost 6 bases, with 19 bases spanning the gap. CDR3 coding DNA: TGTGCCAGTGGCCTTCAGGCGGGGTGGGATACGCAGTATTTT. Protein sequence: CASGLQAGWDTQYF.

The CDR3 DNA follows: TGTGCCATCAGTGAGACCGGACTAGTTCGGAATGAGCAGTTCTTC. As protein: CAISETGLVRNEQFF. The chain links TRBV10-3 to TRBJ2-1; TRBD2 agrees at 7 bases. Germline loops: CDR1 ENHRY, CDR2 SYGVKD. Trimming cost V 2 bases and J 7 bases; bases outside gene matches: 8. The CDR3 loop spans 15 amino acids.

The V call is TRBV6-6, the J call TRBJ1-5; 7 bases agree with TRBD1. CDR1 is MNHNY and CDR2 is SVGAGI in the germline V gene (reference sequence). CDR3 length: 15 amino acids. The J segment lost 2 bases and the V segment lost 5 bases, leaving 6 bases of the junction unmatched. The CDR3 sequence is CASSPTGKGNQPQHF. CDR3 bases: TGTGCCAGCAGTCCGACAGGGAAGGGCAATCAGCCCCAGCATTTT.

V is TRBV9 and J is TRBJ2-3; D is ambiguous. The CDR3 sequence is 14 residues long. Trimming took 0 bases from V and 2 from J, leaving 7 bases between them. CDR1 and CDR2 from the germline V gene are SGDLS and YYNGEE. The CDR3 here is CASSVGAITDTQYF. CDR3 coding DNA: TGTGCCAGCAGCGTAGGGGCCATCACAGATACGCAGTATTTT.

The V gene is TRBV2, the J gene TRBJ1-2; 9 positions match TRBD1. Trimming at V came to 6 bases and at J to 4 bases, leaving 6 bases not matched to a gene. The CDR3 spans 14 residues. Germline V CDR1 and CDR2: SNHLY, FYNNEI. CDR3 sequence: CASRGQGPFYGYTF. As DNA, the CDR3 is TGTGCCAGCAGGGGACAGGGTCCGTTCTATGGCTACACCTTC.

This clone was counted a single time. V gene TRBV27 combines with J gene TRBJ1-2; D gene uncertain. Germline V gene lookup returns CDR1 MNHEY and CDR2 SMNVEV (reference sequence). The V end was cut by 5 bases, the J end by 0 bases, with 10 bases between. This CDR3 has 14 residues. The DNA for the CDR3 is TGTGCCAGCAGTGGTCGGGAAGCTAACTATGGCTACACCTTC. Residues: CASSGREANYGYTF.

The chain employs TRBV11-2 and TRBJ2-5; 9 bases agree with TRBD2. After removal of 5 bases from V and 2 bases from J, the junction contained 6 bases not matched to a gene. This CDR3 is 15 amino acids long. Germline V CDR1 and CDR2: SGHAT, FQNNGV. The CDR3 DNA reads TGTGCCAGCAGCCCGAGCGGGGGGTCACAAGAGACCCAGTACTTC. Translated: CASSPSGGSQETQYF.

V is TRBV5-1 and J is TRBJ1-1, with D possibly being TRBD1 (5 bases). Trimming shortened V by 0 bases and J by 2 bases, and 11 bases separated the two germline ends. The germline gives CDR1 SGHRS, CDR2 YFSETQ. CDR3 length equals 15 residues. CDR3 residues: CASSLGGSINTEAFF. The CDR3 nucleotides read TGCGCCAGCAGCTTGGGGGGCAGCATTAACACTGAAGCTTTCTTT.

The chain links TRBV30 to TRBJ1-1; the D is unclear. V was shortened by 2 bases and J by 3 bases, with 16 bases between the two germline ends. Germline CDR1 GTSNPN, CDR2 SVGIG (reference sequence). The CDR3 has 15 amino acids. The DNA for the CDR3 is TGTGCCTGGAGTCACGCGACGGGTTTGCACACTGAAGCTTTCTTT. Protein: CAWSHATGLHTEAFF.

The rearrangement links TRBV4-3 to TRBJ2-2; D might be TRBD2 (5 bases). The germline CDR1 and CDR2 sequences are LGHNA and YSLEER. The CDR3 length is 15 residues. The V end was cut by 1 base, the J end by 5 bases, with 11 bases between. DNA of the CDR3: TGCGCCAGCAGCCAAGCCCGCCCGGGGACCGGGGAGCTGTTTTTT. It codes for CASSQARPGTGELFF.

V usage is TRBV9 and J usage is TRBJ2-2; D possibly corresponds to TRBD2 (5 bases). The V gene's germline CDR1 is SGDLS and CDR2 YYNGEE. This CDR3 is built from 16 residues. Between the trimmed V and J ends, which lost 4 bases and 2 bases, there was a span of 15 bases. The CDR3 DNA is TGTGCCAGCAGCTTCCCCGTGGGAGTAAACACCGGGGAGCTGTTTTTT. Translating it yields CASSFPVGVNTGELFF.

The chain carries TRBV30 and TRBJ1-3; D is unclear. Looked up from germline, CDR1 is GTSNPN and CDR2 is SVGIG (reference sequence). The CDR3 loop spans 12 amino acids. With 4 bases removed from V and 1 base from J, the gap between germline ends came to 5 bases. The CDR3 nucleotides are TGTGCCTGGACAGGATCTGGAAACACCATATATTTT. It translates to CAWTGSGNTIYF.